This T cell receptor beta chain was found in a study of cytomegalovirus exposure and HLA in healthy donors. Study details: 81% of some 390 genotyped donors fell in the Caucasian-associated ancestry cluster.

Study outcomes and limitations: The classifier reportedly diagnosed cytomegalovirus status with high sensitivity and specificity. Only CMV serostatus was available as immune exposure information.

With respect to this clone: As yet, its antigen is unknown.

Use of 60 Vbeta and 13 Jbeta primers characterized the PCR. The data were produced by immunoSEQ multiplex PCR, yet TCRdb's version contains in-frame clones alone and is incomplete. This sample has approximately 120,000 clones; 80% occur once, and the top ten carry approximately 9%. The origin of this receptor is a man younger than 45 in good health and CMV-seropositive. Sequenced input: PBMCs.

The CDR3 DNA reads as TGCGCCAGCAGCTTCTCCGGGGAGCTGTTTTTT. Encoded protein: CASSFSGELFF. This sequence joins TRBV5-1 and TRBJ2-2; D unclear. From germline, CDR1 is SGHRS and CDR2 YFSETQ. Trimming took off 2 bases at V and 6 bases at J, with 2 bases between the two ends. The CDR3 extends over 11 amino acids.